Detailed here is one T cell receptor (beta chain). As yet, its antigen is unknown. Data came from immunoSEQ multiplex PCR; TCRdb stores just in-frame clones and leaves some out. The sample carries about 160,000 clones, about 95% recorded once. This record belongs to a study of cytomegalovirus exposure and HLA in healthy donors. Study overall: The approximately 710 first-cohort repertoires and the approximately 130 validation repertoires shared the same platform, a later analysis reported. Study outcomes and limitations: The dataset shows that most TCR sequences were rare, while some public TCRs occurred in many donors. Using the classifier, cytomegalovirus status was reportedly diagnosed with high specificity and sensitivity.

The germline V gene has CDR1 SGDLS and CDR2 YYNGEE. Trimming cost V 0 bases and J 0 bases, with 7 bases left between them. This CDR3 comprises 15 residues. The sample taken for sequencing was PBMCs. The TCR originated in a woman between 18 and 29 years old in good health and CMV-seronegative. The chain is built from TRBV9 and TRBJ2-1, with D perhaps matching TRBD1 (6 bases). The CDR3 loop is CASSVETGSYNEQFF. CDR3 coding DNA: TGTGCCAGCAGCGTAGAGACAGGCTCCTACAATGAGCAGTTCTTC. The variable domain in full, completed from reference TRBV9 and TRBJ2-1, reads DSGVTQTPKHLITATGQRVTLRCSPRSGDLSVYWYQQSLDQGLQFLIQYYNGEERAKGNILERFSAQQFPDLHSELNLSSLELGDSALYFCASSVETGSYNEQFFGPGTRLTVL.